One TCR beta chain is described in this entry. The antigen is not known. The data stem from a study of T cell clones after liver transplantation. Looking at the study overall: Samples came from ITN030ST, which attempted immunosuppression withdrawal within 2 years of liver transplantation. Pre-transplant mixed lymphocyte reactions yielded third-party-reactive TCRbeta sequences as comparators for graft-donor-reactive sequences. Apart from three HCV-positive recipients, transplants were for non-autoimmune, non-viral reasons.

Study-level points and caveats: Post-transplant, graft-donor-reactive CD4 TCRbeta sequences in blood dropped significantly in 5 of 8 subjects.

V was trimmed by 3 bases and J by 6 bases, leaving 20 bases between them. This CDR3 comprises 17 residues. Germline loops: CDR1 SGHNT, CDR2 YENEEA. Repertoires were generated with immunoSEQ multiplex PCR, while TCRdb's copy carries only in-frame clones and drops some. The data show about 74,000 clones, with 75% to 85% seen just once and about 0.63% held by the top ten. Sequencing used CD4+ T cells from blood, obtained before liver transplant. This TCR was sampled from a human donor who received a liver transplant. This rearrangement joins TRBV11-3 to TRBJ2-2; D is perhaps TRBD2 (5 bases). As DNA, the CDR3 is TGTGCCAGCAGCTTGCGTGGAGGATGGGTTTTAGCCGGGGAGCTGTTTTTT. Residues: CASSLRGGWVLAGELFF. The full variable domain, with the rest looked up from reference TRBV11-3 and TRBJ2-2, is EAGVVQSPRYKIIEKKQPVAFWCNPISGHNTLYWYLQNLGQGPELLIRYENEEAVDDSQLPKDRFSAERLKGVDSTLKIQPAELGDSAVYLCASSLRGGWVLAGELFFGEGSRLTVL.